The rows below give T cell receptor beta chains drawn from one sample of a study of blood T cells in healthy people across ages. TCRdb reanalysed the 5' RACE reads using MiXCR and keeps one entry per CDR3 protein. The table shows approximately 780,000 distinct CDR3 sequences, with 20% to 30% occurring only once. The data also belong to a second study, concerning T cells of mothers and their children.

Sequenced: blood. The receptors come from a boy between 5 and 17 years old in good health. CDR3s include the opening cysteine and the closing phenylalanine or tryptophan. Fields, in order: clone size, J gene, D gene, V gene, CDR3 DNA, CDR3 protein. The D gene is left open where the match is weak. A row's size may be missing; if present it is once, few, many or a size class.

>few|TRBJ2-2|.|TRBV7-3
TGTGCCAGCAGCTTACTGGGGAGAGGGAGAGGGGAGCTGTTTTTT
CASSLLGRGRGELFF
>few|TRBJ2-1|.|TRBV9
TGTGCCAGCAGCACCGGACTCGATGAGCAGTTCTTC
CASSTGLDEQFF
>.|TRBJ2-7|TRBD1|TRBV4-1
TGCGCCAGCAGCCAAGAAAGGGCCAAGGGGGCAAGGGAGCAGTACTTC
CASSQERAKGAREQYF
>.|TRBJ1-2|.|TRBV15
TGTGCCACCTCTCCTGGGACAATCATTTCAGGAAATGGCTACACCTTC
CATSPGTIISGNGYTF
>.|TRBJ2-1|.|TRBV2
TGTGCCAGCAGTGCCGACAACTACAATGAGCAGTTCTTC
CASSADNYNEQFF
>.|TRBJ1-2|.|TRBV9
TGTGCCTCGCACCAGTATAACTATGGCTACACCTTC
CASHQYNYGYTF
>few|TRBJ1-4|.|TRBV3-1
TGTGCCAGCAGCCAAGATTACGATGAAAAACTGTTTTTT
CASSQDYDEKLFF
>.|TRBJ2-3|.|TRBV19
TGTGCCAGTAGTTTCCGGGAGACAGATACGCAGTATTTT
CASSFRETDTQYF
>.|TRBJ2-1|TRBD2|TRBV29-1
TGCAGCGTTGGCGGGCTGGGGACTAGCGGGTACAATGAGCAGTTCTTC
CSVGGLGTSGYNEQFF
>.|TRBJ2-4|.|TRBV3-1
TGTGCCAGCAGCCACGGCCCAAACGCCAAAAACATTCAGTACTTC
CASSHGPNAKNIQYF
>.|TRBJ1-2|.|TRBV11-2
TGTGCCAGCAGAGGAATCCGGGGCCTCTATGGCTACACCTTC
CASRGIRGLYGYTF
>few|TRBJ2-7|TRBD1|TRBV28
TGTGCCAGCAGTTTCCGGGACAGGGGGCGAAGCGAGCAGTACTTC
CASSFRDRGRSEQYF
>.|TRBJ2-5|.|TRBV2
TGTGCCAGCATGGGAGACTCTCGGCAGACCCAGTACTTC
CASMGDSRQTQYF
>many|TRBJ2-5|.|TRBV2
TGTGCCAGCAGTCAGGACAATGGGGAGACCCAGTACTTC
CASSQDNGETQYF
>few|TRBJ2-4|TRBD2|TRBV20-1
TGCAGTGCTAGGCGGGGGGCCTTGGGGAAAAACATTCAGTACTTC
CSARRGALGKNIQYF
>few|TRBJ2-5|TRBD1|TRBV20-1
TGCAGTGCTAGGGACAGGGGCGCCCTCCCAGAGACCCAGTACTTC
CSARDRGALPETQYF
>.|TRBJ2-1|TRBD2|TRBV7-3
TGTGCCAGCAGCCCAAGGGGACTAGCGGGGGGCAATGAGCAGTTCTTC
CASSPRGLAGGNEQFF
>.|TRBJ2-1|.|TRBV6-5
TGTGCCAGCAGTTACTCGAAATCGCACGGGGGCAATGAGCAGTTCTTC
CASSYSKSHGGNEQFF
>.|TRBJ1-3|.|TRBV9
TGTGCCAGCAGCCCCCAACCGGCGGTGATCTCTGGAAACACCATATATTTT
CASSPQPAVISGNTIYF
>few|TRBJ1-4|.|TRBV29-1
TGCAGCTCCCGTTGGGAATTGGGACTGTTTTTT
CSSRWELGLFF
>few|TRBJ2-3|.|TRBV4-1
TGCGCCAGCAGCCAAGCCCAACGGGGGAGCACAGATACGCAGTATTTT
CASSQAQRGSTDTQYF
>few|TRBJ2-7|TRBD1|TRBV12-3/TRBV12-4
TGTGCCAGCAGTCCCCCGACAGGGATCTCCTACGAGCAGTACTTC
CASSPPTGISYEQYF
>.|TRBJ2-1|.|TRBV20-1
TGCAGTGCTAGATCGGCAGGGCAGAGTAAATACAATGAGCAGTTCTTC
CSARSAGQSKYNEQFF
>.|TRBJ2-3|TRBD1|TRBV5-1
TGCGCCAGCAGCTTGGTGGGGGACAGAGTGGGTACGCAGTATTTT
CASSLVGDRVGTQYF
>.|TRBJ2-4|.|TRBV25-1
TGTGCCAGCCAAGGTTTAGCCAAAAACATTCAGTACTTC
CASQGLAKNIQYF
>few|TRBJ1-2|.|TRBV11-2
TGTGCCAGCAGCTTAGTTGCAGCCTATGGCTACACCTTC
CASSLVAAYGYTF
>.|TRBJ2-7|TRBD1|TRBV5-5
TGTGCCAGCAGCCCCCCGGACAGGGACAACGAGCAGTACTTC
CASSPPDRDNEQYF
>once|TRBJ2-1|.|TRBV5-5
TGTGCCAGCAGCTTGAGGGGATGGGGGGCCAGCTCCTACAATGAGCAGTTCTTC
CASSLRGWGASSYNEQFF
>.|TRBJ2-3|TRBD1|TRBV19
TGTGCCAGTAACGGACAGGGGTCAGATACGCAGTATTTT
CASNGQGSDTQYF